The sequence of this T cell receptor (beta chain) was determined in a study of CD8 T cells in ankylosing spondylitis. Study outcomes and limitations: Blood of patients with ankylosing spondylitis appeared to be characterized by a TCR beta motif of several highly homologous variants. Reports of some motif variants in reactive arthritis synovial fluid and blood predate this one. Significantly higher representation of disease-linked clones was reported for matched ankylosing spondylitis synovial fluid.

The trim removed 0 bases at V and 1 base at J, leaving 5 bases unmatched. The germline gives CDR1 SGHRS, CDR2 YFSETQ. This CDR3 is 16 amino acids long. In this sample, this clonotype turned up a few times. The antigen is not known. TCRdb re-called the 5' RACE reads through MiXCR, storing one row per CDR3 protein. This sample has fewer than 400,000 distinct CDR3 sequences; about 22% occur once, and the top ten carry about a sixth. Sequenced sample: blood, either unsorted or a sorted T cell fraction (not recorded which). The sequence was obtained from a male donor with ankylosing spondylitis. The V call is TRBV5-1, the J call TRBJ2-5, with 8 bases lining up with TRBD1. The CDR3 DNA reads TGCGCCAGCAGCTTGGCCGCGGGGACAGGCCAAGAGACCCAGTACTTC. Its translation is CASSLAAGTGQETQYF.